This T cell receptor beta chain came from a study of early T cells in non-severe SARS-CoV-2 infection. Study background: Chains were unpaired, as sequencing was done on bulk RNA from unsorted whole blood.

Researchers attached unique molecular identifiers to individual cDNA molecules. TCRdb reanalysed the 5' RACE reads using MiXCR and keeps one entry per CDR3 protein. The sample comprises about 49,000 distinct CDR3 sequences, 10% to 15% of which are singletons, and more than 9% rests with the top ten. Germline CDR1 is MNHEY and CDR2 is SMNVEV (reference sequence). The CDR3 is made up of 15 amino acids. V shed 3 bases, J shed 3 bases, and the junction held 8 bases outside the gene matches. The chain recombines TRBV27 with TRBJ2-7; 7 bases map to TRBD2. This TCR was sampled from an adult who was a healthcare worker with PCR-confirmed SARS-CoV-2 infection or an uninfected control (not recorded which). Sequences were obtained from whole blood. The CDR3 is CASSLFPSGFYEQYF. The DNA of the CDR3 is TGTGCCAGCAGTTTGTTCCCTAGCGGTTTCTACGAGCAGTACTTC.